Presented here are 13 T cell receptor beta chains from one specimen sequenced in a study of cytomegalovirus exposure and HLA in healthy donors. The PCR employed 60 Vbeta primers together with 13 Jbeta primers. The data were produced by immunoSEQ multiplex PCR, yet TCRdb's version contains in-frame clones alone and is incomplete. The sample lists roughly 190,000 clones, 65% to 85% occurring once. The sequencing input was PBMCs. The receptors originated from a man in his late teens or twenties in good health and CMV-seronegative.

The chain uses TRBV7-2 and TRBJ2-5; maybe TRBD1 (5 bases). Germline loops: CDR1 SGHTA, CDR2 FQGNSA. The CDR3 covers 14 residues. Deletions cut 2 bases from V and 5 bases from J, with 12 bases between. CDR3 sequence reads: CASSLTRAQETQYF. CDR3 DNA: TGTGCCAGCAGCTTAACCAGGGCTCAGGAGACCCAGTACTTC.

This clone appeared a single time. A junction end diverges from the germline sequence, so it may reflect a read error. The rearrangement joins TRBV27 to TRBJ2-7; D ambiguous. Per germline, CDR1 MNHEY and CDR2 SMNVEV (reference sequence). The CDR3 is made up of 14 amino acids. The CDR3 bases are TGTGCCAGCTCAAACGCCCCCCCTCCTTACGGGCAGTACTTC. This codes for CASSNAPPPYGQYF.

The genes are TRBV29-1 and TRBJ2-7; TRBD1 is a possible D gene (5 bases). V was clipped by 7 bases and J by 3 bases, with 10 bases between them. Looked up from germline, CDR1 is SQVTM and CDR2 is ANQGSEA. CDR3 length: 11 residues. CDR3 sequence (DNA): TGCAGCGCCGAGGACATCTACGAGCAGTACTTC. It encodes CSAEDIYEQYF.

This clone was counted once. A read error may produce the germline difference seen at one junction end. This chain links TRBV7-9 with TRBJ1-3; D possibly corresponds to TRBD1 (6 bases). Germline-derived CDR1 and CDR2 are SEHNR and FQNEAQ (reference sequence). The CDR3 runs to 15 residues. The CDR3: CSSSEGSGVGNTIYF. The CDR3 DNA sequence: TGTTCCAGCAGCGAGGGGTCAGGGGTCGGAAACACCATATATTTT. The variable domain in full, with the rest retrieved from reference TRBV7-9 and TRBJ1-3, is DTGVSQNPRHKITKRGQNVTFRCDPISEHNRLYWYRQTLGQGPEFLTYFQNEAQLEKSRLLSDRFSAERPKGSFSTLEIQRTEQGDSAMYLCSSSEGSGVGNTIYFGEGSWLTVV.

The chain uses TRBV15 and TRBJ2-3; 10 nucleotides line up with TRBD2. Trimming at V came to 1 base and at J to 6 bases, leaving 10 bases not matched to a gene. The germline V gene encodes CDR1 LNHNV and CDR2 YYDKDF (reference sequence). The CDR3 totals 17 residues. This CDR3 is CATSRGTIAGGGDTQYF. The CDR3 DNA reads as TGTGCCACCAGCAGAGGGACCATAGCGGGAGGAGGGGATACGCAGTATTTT.

V is TRBV19 and J is TRBJ2-7; 7 nucleotides agree with TRBD1. J lost 2 bases, V lost 5 bases, and 6 bases had no gene match. There are 14 residues in the CDR3. Germline lookup yields CDR1 LNHDA and CDR2 SQIVND (reference sequence). In DNA, the CDR3 is TGTGCCAGTAGTCCAACGGGACAGCCCTACGAGCAGTACTTC. Translation: CASSPTGQPYEQYF.

The rearrangement links TRBV28 to TRBJ2-7, with a weak D call TRBD2 (6 bases). The V end was cut by 1 base, the J end by 4 bases, with 11 bases between. The CDR3 is 14 residues long. The germline V gene encodes CDR1 MDHEN and CDR2 SYDVKM. The CDR3 is CASSLLRGDYEQYF. In DNA, the CDR3 is TGTGCCAGCAGTTTATTGCGGGGTGATTACGAGCAGTACTTC.

The chain is built from TRBV15 and TRBJ1-1; no reliable D call. The V end was cut by 6 bases, the J end by 3 bases, with 11 bases between. CDR3 length equals 13 residues. Per germline, CDR1 LNHNV and CDR2 YYDKDF (reference sequence). CDR3 amino acids: CATRESWDTEAFF. CDR3 bases: TGTGCCACCAGGGAGAGTTGGGACACTGAAGCTTTCTTT.

The rearrangement joins TRBV2 to TRBJ2-7; 8 nucleotides match TRBD1. CDR1 and CDR2 from the germline V gene are SNHLY and FYNNEI. The CDR3 spans 17 residues. V lost 3 bases and J lost 4; bases outside the gene matches: 14. This CDR3 reads CASSEGAGGGIRYEQYF. CDR3 nucleotide sequence: TGTGCCAGCAGTGAGGGGGCAGGGGGCGGCATAAGGTACGAGCAGTACTTC. Full variable domain (rest looked up from reference TRBV2 and TRBJ2-7): EPEVTQTPSHQVTQMGQEVILRCVPISNHLYFYWYRQILGQKVEFLVSFYNNEISEKSEIFDDQFSVERPDGSNFTLKIRSTKLEDSAMYFCASSEGAGGGIRYEQYFGPGTRLTVT.

The CDR3 sequence is CASSLDGRGYTF. The CDR3 coding sequence is TGTGCCAGCAGCTTAGATGGCAGAGGCTACACCTTC. The V gene is TRBV7-9, the J gene TRBJ1-2; D is unclear. The CDR3 is 12 residues long. V lost 1 base, J lost 8 bases, and 8 bases lay in between. The V gene's germline CDR1 is SEHNR and CDR2 FQNEAQ (reference sequence).

The chain couples TRBV2 to TRBJ2-1; unclear D gene. The CDR3 spans 15 residues. V was cut by 1 base and J by 5 bases, with 12 bases left in between. CDR1 SNHLY and CDR2 FYNNEI come from the germline V gene. As DNA, the CDR3 is TGTGCCAGCAGTGAAGACCTCCCATGGCACAATGAGCAGTTCTTC. It is translated as CASSEDLPWHNEQFF.

This clone was found once. The chain combines TRBV5-4 with TRBJ2-7; a possible D gene is TRBD1 (5 bases). This CDR3 has 13 residues. The V gene's germline CDR1 is SGHNT and CDR2 YYREEE (reference sequence). V lost 4 bases, J lost 3 bases, and 11 bases lay in between. The CDR3 sequence is CASSPRQNYEQYF. The CDR3 bases are TGTGCCAGCAGCCCCAGACAGAACTACGAGCAGTACTTC.

The J gene is TRBJ2-4, the V gene TRBV6-5; weak D call: TRBD1 (6 bases). Germline CDR1 is MNHEY and CDR2 is SVGAGI. V lost 5 bases and J 4 bases, leaving 15 bases between the germline ends. The length of the CDR3 is 15 residues. The CDR3 sequence: CASSLRTGSKNIQYF. The CDR3 coding sequence is TGTGCCAGCAGTCTGCGTACAGGGTCAAAAAACATTCAGTACTTC.